What follows are 26 T cell receptor beta chains derived from one specimen sequenced in a study of blood T cell repertoires in COVID-19. Assay used: immunoSEQ multiplex PCR; TCRdb lists only in-frame clones, some missing. The table lists some 430,000 clones, about 92% of them singletons. The sequenced sample consisted of PBMCs or T cells enriched from blood (not recorded which). Receptor source: a young man who had recovered from COVID-19.

The V and J genes are TRBV28 and TRBJ2-1, with TRBD1 matching 7 bases. Trimming cost V 5 bases and J 5 bases; bases outside gene matches: 3. The germline V gene has CDR1 MDHEN and CDR2 SYDVKM. The CDR3 totals 13 residues. The CDR3 DNA is TGTGCCAGCAGTCAAACAGGGGACAATGAGCAGTTCTTC. Amino acids: CASSQTGDNEQFF. The whole variable domain, filled in from reference TRBV28 and TRBJ2-1, reads DVKVTQSSRYLVKRTGEKVFLECVQDMDHENMFWYRQDPGLGLRLIYFSYDVKMKEKGDIPEGYSVSREKKERFSLILESASTNQTSMYLCASSQTGDNEQFFGPGTRLTVL.

The J gene is TRBJ1-2, the V gene TRBV5-1; 10 positions agree with TRBD1. V shed 4 bases, J shed 8 bases, and the junction held 17 bases outside the gene matches. CDR1 is SGHRS, CDR2 YFSETQ, per germline. CDR3 length: 17 residues. The CDR3: CASSTDPSTGGLGGYTF. DNA for the CDR3: TGCGCCAGCAGCACGGACCCGTCGACAGGGGGCCTTGGGGGCTACACCTTC.

The chain has TRBV19 and TRBJ2-7; no clear D. Germline values: CDR1 LNHDA, CDR2 SQIVND (reference sequence). The ends were cut back, 2 bases at V and 3 bases at J, with 5 bases in the middle. This CDR3 comprises 12 residues. The CDR3 protein is CASSIPGYEQYF. The CDR3 coding sequence is TGTGCCAGTAGTATACCCGGCTACGAGCAGTACTTC.

V usage is TRBV7-9 and J usage is TRBJ1-3; a weak D match, TRBD1 (5 bases). Germline CDR1 SEHNR, CDR2 FQNEAQ (reference sequence). This CDR3 has 16 amino acids. Trimming took 1 base from V and 3 from J, leaving 13 bases between them. CDR3 nucleotide sequence: TGTGCCAGCAGCTTAGGATGGGGGGATCTTGGAAACACCATATATTTT. Protein sequence: CASSLGWGDLGNTIYF.

CDR3 DNA: TGTGCCAGCAGGCTCCGGGACAAAAAGCGCCACGAGCAGTACTTC. Translating gives CASRLRDKKRHEQYF. The chain has TRBV28 and TRBJ2-7, with D perhaps matching TRBD1 (6 bases). This CDR3 has 15 amino acids. V lost 6 bases to trimming and J lost 5 bases, with 20 bases between them. CDR1 MDHEN and CDR2 SYDVKM come from the germline V gene.

This clone was found once. J is TRBJ1-6 and V is TRBV5-5; 7 nucleotides line up with TRBD1. After removal of 4 bases from V and 8 bases from J, the junction contained 15 bases not matched to a gene. The CDR3 runs 17 residues. The germline V gene encodes CDR1 SGHKS and CDR2 YYEKEE (reference sequence). CDR3 region: CASSRTNTGVRDSPLHF. The CDR3 coding sequence is TGTGCCAGCAGCCGAACCAATACAGGGGTTCGGGATTCACCCCTCCACTTT. Together with reference TRBV5-5 and TRBJ1-6, the CDR3 gives the full variable domain: DAGVTQSPTHLIKTRGQQVTLRCSPISGHKSVSWYQQVLGQGPQFIFQYYEKEERGRGNFPDRFSARQFPNYSSELNVNALLLGDSALYLCASSRTNTGVRDSPLHFGNGTRLTVT.

This clone was detected only a few times. The V gene is TRBV20-1, the J gene TRBJ1-1; D is uncertain. The CDR3 spans 11 residues. From germline, CDR1 is DFQATT and CDR2 SNEGSKA (reference sequence). V was shortened by 3 bases and J by 3 bases, with 5 bases between the two germline ends. The CDR3 loop is CSASEDTEAFF. The CDR3 nucleotides read TGCAGTGCTAGCGAGGACACTGAAGCTTTCTTT.

The chain combines TRBV7-3 with TRBJ2-1, with TRBD2 as a possible D gene (6 bases). Germline lookup yields CDR1 SGHTA and CDR2 FQGTGA. The germline V and J ends were trimmed by 2 bases and 10 bases, with 24 bases remaining between them. This CDR3 region has 17 residues. The CDR3 DNA is TGTGCCAGCAGCTTAGATATTGGGAGGCCAGGCGTTGGAGAGCAGTTCTTC. This translates into CASSLDIGRPGVGEQFF.

The rearrangement joins TRBV10-3 to TRBJ2-1, with TRBD1 matching over 10 bases. The CDR3 runs to 18 residues. The germline V gene has CDR1 ENHRY and CDR2 SYGVKD. Trimming cost V 3 bases and J 6 bases; bases outside gene matches: 14. CDR3 DNA sequence: TGTGCCATCAGTGACTCCGCCCCCGACAGGGGGCGTACCAATGAGCAGTTCTTC. Protein sequence: CAISDSAPDRGRTNEQFF.

V gene TRBV5-1 combines with J gene TRBJ1-1, with D possibly matching TRBD1 (5 bases). The CDR3 sequence is 13 residues long. V was clipped by 3 bases and J by 3 bases, with 9 bases between them. Germline CDR1 and CDR2: SGHRS and YFSETQ. In nucleotides, the CDR3 is TGCGCCAGCAGCTCGCTCAGGGACACTGAAGCTTTCTTT. It codes for CASSSLRDTEAFF.

The V call is TRBV5-1, the J call TRBJ2-2, with D tentatively TRBD2 (6 bases). The CDR3 spans 15 residues. The V gene lost 1 base and the J gene lost 2 bases, with 9 bases spanning the gap. Per germline, CDR1 SGHRS and CDR2 YFSETQ. CDR3 sequence: CASSLRRENTGELFF. The CDR3 nucleotides are TGCGCCAGCAGCTTGAGGCGGGAAAACACCGGGGAGCTGTTTTTT.

The chain links TRBV4-1 to TRBJ2-2, with D possibly being TRBD2 (5 bases). Per the germline V gene, CDR1 is MGHRA and CDR2 is YSYEKL. This CDR3 is built from 16 residues. V was clipped by 0 bases and J by 8 bases, with 16 bases between them. The CDR3 protein is CASSQDPSGGLGELFF. The CDR3 region has the DNA TGCGCCAGCAGCCAAGATCCGAGCGGTGGTTTAGGGGAGCTGTTTTTT.

J is TRBJ2-1 and V is TRBV27, with D possibly TRBD2 on 6 matching bases. V was clipped by 6 bases and J by 9 bases, with 18 bases between them. The CDR3 is 14 amino acids. Germline V lookup: CDR1 MNHEY, CDR2 SMNVEV (reference sequence). CDR3 region: CASSPGKRAVEQFF. CDR3 in DNA: TGTGCCAGCAGCCCCGGGAAGCGGGCAGTTGAGCAGTTCTTC.

The CDR3 DNA is TGTGCCAGCAGCGTTAATTACTCTGGAAACACCATATATTTT. This sequence encodes CASSVNYSGNTIYF. V usage is TRBV5-5 and J usage is TRBJ1-3; no reliable D call. The germline V gene encodes CDR1 SGHKS and CDR2 YYEKEE (reference sequence). The ends were cut back, 4 bases at V and 0 bases at J, with 8 bases in the middle. The CDR3 extends over 14 amino acids.

The table lists this clone with a count of one. The CDR3 loop reads CASSYRGTGELFF. The CDR3 DNA reads TGTGCCAGCAGCTACCGGGGGACCGGGGAGCTGTTTTTT. The rearrangement joins TRBV11-2 to TRBJ2-2, with a tentative D call TRBD2 (6 bases). The CDR3 has 13 amino acids. Germline V gives CDR1 SGHAT, CDR2 FQNNGV. Trimming stripped 4 bases from V and 5 bases from J, with 8 bases between.

This chain uses TRBV9 with TRBJ2-1, with no clear D. The germline V gene has CDR1 SGDLS and CDR2 YYNGEE. The CDR3 consists of 14 residues. V dropped 2 bases and J dropped 10 bases, with 16 bases sitting between them. The CDR3 region is CASSVKPLPVEQFF. The CDR3 DNA sequence: TGTGCCAGCAGCGTTAAGCCGCTGCCGGTAGAGCAGTTCTTC.

The chain joins TRBV2 to TRBJ1-3, with D possibly matching TRBD1 (6 bases). The CDR3 loop spans 14 amino acids. The germline V and J ends were trimmed by 5 bases and 0 bases, with 8 bases remaining between them. Germline loops: CDR1 SNHLY, CDR2 FYNNEI. The CDR3 reads CASSTGTSGNTIYF. The CDR3 bases are TGTGCCAGCAGTACAGGGACCTCTGGAAACACCATATATTTT.

The chain employs TRBV4-2 and TRBJ1-2, with 10 bases lining up with TRBD1. Trimming cost V 3 bases and J 6 bases; bases outside gene matches: 1. This CDR3 is built from 13 residues. In germline, CDR1 is LGHNA, CDR2 YNFKEQ. CDR3 nucleotides: TGTGCCAGCAGCCAGGGGACAGGGGATGGCTACACCTTC. This codes for CASSQGTGDGYTF.

The genes are TRBV6-5 and TRBJ1-1; no clear D gene. The germline gives CDR1 MNHEY, CDR2 SVGAGI. The CDR3 extends over 11 amino acids. V dropped 2 bases and J dropped 11 bases, with 9 bases sitting between them. This CDR3 reads CASSYGLRAFF. CDR3 in DNA: TGTGCCAGCAGTTACGGTCTACGGGCTTTCTTT.

The chain joins TRBV3-1 (or the pseudogene TRBV3-2) to TRBJ1-5; maybe TRBD1 (5 bases). V was pared by 1 base and J by 7 bases, with 11 bases between. Germline CDR1 LGHDT, CDR2 YNNKEL (reference sequence). There are 14 residues in the CDR3. The CDR3, as DNA: TGTGCCAGCAGCCAAGTAATTCGGGGGCAGCCCCAGCATTTT. Translation: CASSQVIRGQPQHF.

The chain links TRBV5-6 to TRBJ2-7, with 14 bases lining up with TRBD2. V dropped 6 bases and J dropped 6; count of bases not matched to a gene: 8. The CDR3 is 15 residues long. CDR1 and CDR2 (germline): SGHDT, YYEEEE. The CDR3 DNA reads as TGTGCCAGCACAAGGACTAGCGGGAGGATCGGCGAGCAGTACTTC. The encoded protein is CASTRTSGRIGEQYF.

A remark on this clone: Different DNA sequences within this sample yield the same CDR3. The chain has TRBV18 and TRBJ1-2; D possibly corresponds to TRBD1 (5 bases). The germline gives CDR1 KGHSH, CDR2 LQKENI. This CDR3 is 13 amino acids long. The V and J ends lost 6 bases and 6 bases respectively, with 14 bases between them. The CDR3 coding sequence is TGTGCCAGCTCCCCCCGGGGGGGAGATGGCTACACCTTC. It yields the protein CASSPRGGDGYTF.

The V and J genes are TRBV3-1 (or the pseudogene TRBV3-2) and TRBJ1-3; the D gene is possibly TRBD1 (5 bases). V dropped 1 base and J dropped 2 bases, with 18 bases sitting between them. This CDR3 region has 18 residues. The germline CDR1 and CDR2 sequences are LGHDT and YNNKEL (reference sequence). CDR3 residues: CASSQVGGDRVPGNTIYF. CDR3 DNA sequence: TGTGCCAGCAGCCAAGTCGGGGGAGATCGGGTGCCTGGAAACACCATATATTTT.

The chain combines TRBV5-8 with TRBJ2-7, with D tentatively TRBD1 (6 bases). V was shortened by 10 bases and J by 3 bases, with 26 bases between the two germline ends. Germline V gene sequence: CDR1 SGHTS, CDR2 YDEGEE. The CDR3 runs to 16 residues. The CDR3: CAQAQRTGHLGYEQYF. The CDR3 bases are TGTGCCCAGGCACAGAGAACAGGGCACTTGGGCTACGAGCAGTACTTC.

The rearrangement uses TRBV7-9 and TRBJ2-2, with D perhaps matching TRBD1 (5 bases). Looked up from germline, CDR1 is SEHNR and CDR2 is FQNEAQ (reference sequence). Trimming left V 5 bases short and J 2 bases short, with 24 bases between. The CDR3 has 19 residues. The CDR3 DNA reads TGTGCCAGCAGCGGTATGACAGCGAGAGACCTAAGTAACACCGGGGAGCTGTTTTTT. Translated, it gives CASSGMTARDLSNTGELFF.

The V and J genes are TRBV7-8 and TRBJ2-5; tentatively, D is TRBD2 (6 bases). CDR1 is SGHVS, CDR2 FQNEAQ, per germline. The germline V and J ends were trimmed by 6 bases and 1 base, with 12 bases remaining between them. The CDR3 spans 14 residues. This chain's CDR3 is CASRKREIQETQYF. CDR3 in DNA: TGTGCCAGCAGAAAACGGGAGATCCAAGAGACCCAGTACTTC.